The T cell receptor (beta chain) described here comes from a study of early T cells in non-severe SARS-CoV-2 infection (dated by TCRdb to the early 2020s). Notes on the research overall: Bulk RNA from unsorted whole blood was used for TCR sequencing, so alpha and beta chains could not be paired.

The library was prepared using 5' RACE. Sequenced using a NextSeq 500. Unique molecular identifiers were attached to individual cDNA molecules in the TCR library protocol so that sequencing error and PCR bias could be corrected. Both TCR alpha and beta chains were sequenced, and tight co-correlation was observed between alpha and beta sequence abundances in each sample. Per the original workflow: V gene, J gene and CDR3 annotation of TCR sequences was performed with Decombinator V4. TCRs were defined as expanded if a significant change between any two time points was detected under a Poisson model with p below 0.0001. TCR abundances were normalised to the total number of TCRs sequenced per sample and were expressed as counts per million. TRAV1-2 paired with TRAJ12, TRAJ20 or TRAJ33 defined MAIT TCRs, while TRAV10 paired with TRAJ18 defined iNKT TCRs. VDJdb, accessed on 1 November 2021, was searched for TCRs annotated for CMV, EBV and SARS-CoV-2, and TCRs annotated for more than one antigen were excluded. TCRdb cleaned the public reads at Q25 with fastp, built clones with MiXCR and kept in-frame beta chains. Each CDR3 protein gets just one entry, which takes the most common genes and DNA from the rows behind it. TCRdb, not the original authors, processed these V and J calls. The sample profile shows some 40,000 distinct CDR3 sequences; roughly 6% of them were found once. The ten largest clones take up roughly 4% of the sample.

This clonotype occurred many times. Its recognized antigen is unknown. No quality values exist for individual bases; no much larger clone is one base distant. The germline ends are 7 bases apart after V is trimmed by 3 bases and J by 7 bases. The CDR3 runs 12 residues from the cysteine to the phenylalanine. Only the CDR3 portion is preserved as DNA: 36 bases, with reading frame beginning at the first base. In the germline V gene (reference sequence), CDR1 corresponds to LNHNV and CDR2 to YYDKDF. Set within a cohort of healthcare workers in London, UK, this nested case-control study involved weekly PCR testing of nasopharyngeal swabs along with blood sampling. Between 23 and 31 March 2020, the week of the UK lockdown, healthcare workers were enrolled and then followed up weekly for as long as 16 weeks. Study-wide findings and limitations: VDJdb matching was skewed toward anti-spike CD8 responses and likely underestimated virus-specific expansions, missing private and CD4 specificities.

The TCR was taken from an adult who was a healthcare worker with PCR-confirmed SARS-CoV-2 infection or an uninfected control (not recorded which). The specimen was whole blood, collected at baseline. The sequence joins TRBV15 to TRBJ1-5; the D gene is not confidently resolved. The CDR3 region reads CATSRVLQPQHF. The DNA sequence is as follows: TGTGCCACCAGCAGGGTCCTCCAGCCCCAGCATTTT.